One sample yielded the 16 T cell receptor beta chains listed below, sequenced in a study of regulatory T cells in long-lasting Graves disease. According to the study, TCR beta libraries were built with iRepertoire HTBI primers and CDR3-region Arm-PCR. TCRdb ran MiXCR on the multiplex PCR reads and lists one entry per CDR3 protein. The sample lists 400,000 or so distinct CDR3 sequences, 20% to 30% seen once, with approximately 26% in the top ten. Time point reported: persistent/refractory GD, antithyroid drugs over 5 years with positive TRAb. From PBMCs, RNA was extracted and then used to make the TCR library. The source material was peripheral blood mononuclear cells (PBMCs), sampled when the disease was refractory, from a patient treated with antithyroid drugs. The receptors derive from a female donor with Graves disease.

This clonotype has ten or more counts. The chain uses TRBV6-1 and TRBJ1-2; D not resolved. V dropped 7 bases and J dropped 8 bases, with 14 bases sitting between them. Germline loops: CDR1 MNHNS, CDR2 SASEGT. This CDR3 has 12 residues. The CDR3 DNA reads as TGTGCCAGCATTATAGGGTATGACGGCTACACCTTC. It codes for CASIIGYDGYTF.

J is TRBJ2-7 and V is TRBV19, with TRBD2 identical over 7 bases. The CDR3 runs 16 residues. Germline CDR1 LNHDA, CDR2 SQIVND (reference sequence). The V gene end was trimmed by 5 bases and the J gene end by 6 bases; junction bases not matched to a gene: 16. The CDR3 protein is CASSPLHRRTRAEQYF. CDR3 coding DNA: TGTGCCAGTAGTCCCCTCCATCGACGGACTAGAGCCGAGCAGTACTTC.

The chain is built from TRBV7-2 and TRBJ2-3, with 7 bases identical to TRBD2. The germline V gene has CDR1 SGHTA and CDR2 FQGNSA. The CDR3 contains 16 residues. Trimming took 1 base from V and 0 from J; bases not matched to a gene: 4. The CDR3 DNA reads TGTGCCAGCAGCTTAGGTAGCGGGTGGAGCACAGATACGCAGTATTTT. Translating it yields CASSLGSGWSTDTQYF.

This clonotype was observed a few times. V gene TRBV29-1 combines with J gene TRBJ1-6; TRBD1 might be the D (5 bases). This CDR3 is built from 12 residues. V was clipped by 5 bases and J by 9 bases, with 11 bases between them. Germline CDR1 is SQVTM and CDR2 is ANQGSEA. The CDR3 here is CSVPPGVSPLHF. The CDR3 DNA is TGCAGCGTTCCTCCGGGGGTTTCACCCCTCCACTTT.

The CDR3, as DNA: TGCGCCAGCAGCCAAGAGACAGGGATAGGAACCCAGTACTTC. Its protein product is CASSQETGIGTQYF. The chain carries TRBV4-3 and TRBJ2-5; 7 nucleotides match TRBD1. The V gene end was trimmed by 0 bases and the J gene end by 8 bases; junction bases not matched to a gene: 6. The CDR3 sequence is 14 residues long. Germline CDR1 reads LGHNA; CDR2 reads YSLEER.

The chain is built from TRBV24-1 and TRBJ1-5; D perhaps matches TRBD1 (6 bases). V was trimmed by 3 bases and J by 5 bases, leaving 16 bases between them. Germline V CDR1 and CDR2: KGHDR, SFDVKD. The CDR3 sequence is 16 residues long. CDR3 bases: TGTGCCACCAGTGATAAGGCAGGGGAGGCAGATCAGCCCCAGCATTTT. Protein: CATSDKAGEADQPQHF.

J is TRBJ2-7 and V is TRBV30; TRBD1 aligns across 10 bases. V lost 6 bases, J lost 4 bases, and 3 bases stayed unmatched. Per germline, CDR1 GTSNPN and CDR2 SVGIG (reference sequence). The CDR3 runs to 12 residues. The CDR3 loop reads CACQGQGYEQYF. CDR3 sequence (DNA): TGTGCCTGCCAGGGACAGGGGTACGAGCAGTACTTC.

This clonotype has at least ten counts. The rearrangement joins TRBV20-1 to TRBJ2-1; a weak D match, TRBD2 (5 bases). This CDR3 spans 11 amino acids. Germline V gives CDR1 DFQATT, CDR2 SNEGSKA (reference sequence). With 3 bases removed from V and 7 bases from J, the gap between germline ends came to 7 bases. CDR3: CSASSGNEQFF. CDR3 coding DNA: TGCAGTGCTAGTTCGGGGAATGAGCAGTTCTTC.

This chain links TRBV20-1 with TRBJ1-2; possible D gene TRBD1, 5 bases. Germline lookup yields CDR1 DFQATT and CDR2 SNEGSKA (reference sequence). The CDR3 spans 14 residues. The V and J ends lost 0 bases and 4 bases respectively, with 12 bases between them. Here the CDR3 reads CSAREGHLAYGYTF. The CDR3 DNA follows: TGCAGTGCTAGAGAAGGACATCTAGCCTATGGCTACACCTTC.

This clonotype has more than one count but fewer than ten. The V and J genes are TRBV2 and TRBJ2-2, with D hard to call. CDR1 is SNHLY, CDR2 FYNNEI, per germline. CDR3 length: 13 amino acids. V lost 6 bases to trimming and J lost 3 bases, with 8 bases between them. The CDR3: CASRRSYTGELFF. In nucleotides, the CDR3 is TGTGCCAGCAGGAGGTCATACACCGGGGAGCTGTTTTTT.

This clonotype has a count of ten or more. The chain is built from TRBV12-3 or TRBV12-4 and TRBJ2-7, with a tentative D call TRBD1 (6 bases). Between the trimmed V and J ends, which lost 3 bases and 1 base, there was a span of 16 bases. This CDR3 spans 16 amino acids. The CDR3 sequence is CASSFWLQGPSYEQYF. Written as DNA, the CDR3 is TGTGCCAGCAGTTTTTGGCTACAGGGTCCATCCTACGAGCAGTACTTC.

In its sample, this clonotype was seen a few times. The chain's CDR3 is CAISDGPLGAGELFF. CDR3 coding DNA: TGTGCCATCAGTGATGGACCGCTAGGAGCCGGGGAGCTGTTTTTT. The V and J genes are TRBV10-3 and TRBJ2-2, with D unclear. Germline loops: CDR1 ENHRY, CDR2 SYGVKD. This CDR3 has 15 residues. With 3 bases removed from V and 6 bases from J, the gap between germline ends came to 14 bases.

The rearrangement uses TRBV14 and TRBJ2-5, with 7 positions matching TRBD2. The germline V gene encodes CDR1 SGHDN and CDR2 FVKESK. There are 14 residues in the CDR3. V dropped 3 bases and J dropped 4; count of bases not matched to a gene: 5. In DNA form, the CDR3 reads TGTGCCAGCAGCCAGCGGGGGAGCGGAGAGACCCAGTACTTC. Protein product: CASSQRGSGETQYF.

Ten or more counts support this clonotype. V is TRBV6-1 and J is TRBJ1-5, with 9 bases lining up with TRBD1. Germline-derived CDR1 and CDR2 are MNHNS and SASEGT. The CDR3 contains 16 residues. Germline trimming cut 6 bases from V and 1 base from J; bases unmatched to any gene: 7. The CDR3 spells CASRSGDRVSNQPQHF. DNA of the CDR3: TGTGCCAGCAGATCCGGGGACAGGGTCAGCAATCAGCCCCAGCATTTT.

The table lists this clonotype with many counts. The V and J genes are TRBV5-1 and TRBJ1-2; 11 bases align to TRBD1. Germline CDR1 and CDR2: SGHRS and YFSETQ. The CDR3 loop spans 15 amino acids. V lost 4 bases and J lost 2; bases outside the gene matches: 4. CDR3 coding DNA: TGCGCCAGCAGCGGGTGGACAGGGGGCAACTATGGCTACACCTTC. This translates into CASSGWTGGNYGYTF.

This clonotype was counted ten times or more. The chain has TRBV2 and TRBJ1-2; possibly TRBD1 for D (6 bases). CDR3 length: 14 amino acids. The V end was cut by 6 bases, the J end by 4 bases, with 15 bases between. CDR1 SNHLY and CDR2 FYNNEI come from the germline V gene. The chain's CDR3 is CASSADSQTYGYTF. CDR3 in DNA: TGTGCCAGCAGCGCGGACAGCCAGACCTATGGCTACACCTTC.